The clone carrying this T cell receptor beta chain occurred a few times. TCRdb's table, derived via immunoSEQ multiplex PCR, lists solely in-frame clones and lacks some. The sample includes 74,000 or so clones, about 93% seen only once; the top ten take roughly an eighth. The sample is drawn from a study of OX40 agonist ivuxolimab in advanced cancers. The sequence was obtained from an adult with an advanced solid tumor such as melanoma, head and neck, liver or kidney cancer. Source: CD4+ or CD8+ T cells sorted from blood, taken in a trial of the OX40 agonist ivuxolimab.

CDR3 region: CASSERTVDTIYF. The CDR3 nucleotides read TGTGCCAGCAGTGAAAGAACGGTGGACACCATATATTTT. The chain links TRBV6-1 to TRBJ1-3; no clear D gene. Trimming left V 2 bases short and J 8 bases short, with 10 bases between. CDR1 and CDR2 from the germline V gene are MNHNS and SASEGT. The length of the CDR3 is 13 residues.